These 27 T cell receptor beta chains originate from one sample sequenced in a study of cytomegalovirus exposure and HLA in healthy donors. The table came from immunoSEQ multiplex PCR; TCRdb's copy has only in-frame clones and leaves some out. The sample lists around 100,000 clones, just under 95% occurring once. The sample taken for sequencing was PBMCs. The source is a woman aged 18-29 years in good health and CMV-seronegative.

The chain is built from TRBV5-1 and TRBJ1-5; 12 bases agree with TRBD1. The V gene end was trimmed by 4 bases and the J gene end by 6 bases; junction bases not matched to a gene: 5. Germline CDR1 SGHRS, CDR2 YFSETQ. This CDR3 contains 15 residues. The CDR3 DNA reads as TGCGCCAGCAGCACCGGGACAGGGGGCGGTCAGCCCCAGCATTTT. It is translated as CASSTGTGGGQPQHF.

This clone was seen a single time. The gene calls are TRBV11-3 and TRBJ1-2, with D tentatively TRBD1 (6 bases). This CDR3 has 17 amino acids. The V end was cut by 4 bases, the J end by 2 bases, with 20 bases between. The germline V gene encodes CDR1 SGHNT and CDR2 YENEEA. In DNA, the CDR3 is TGTGCCAGCAGCTCCCGATCTGTTGAGGGGGGGAACTATGGCTACACCTTC. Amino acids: CASSSRSVEGGNYGYTF.

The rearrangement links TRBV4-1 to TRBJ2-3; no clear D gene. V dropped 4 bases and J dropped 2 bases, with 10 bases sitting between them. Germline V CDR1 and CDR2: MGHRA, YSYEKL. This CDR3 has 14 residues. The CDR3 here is CASSRGSPTDTQYF. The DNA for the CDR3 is TGCGCCAGCAGCCGCGGCAGCCCCACAGATACGCAGTATTTT.

The CDR3 region has the DNA TGTGCCAGCAGCCGTATCCAGGAAGCTTTCTTT. It yields the protein CASSRIQEAFF. The chain uses TRBV7-9 and TRBJ1-1, with unresolved D. CDR3 length equals 11 residues. Germline V lookup: CDR1 SEHNR, CDR2 FQNEAQ (reference sequence). V was shortened by 5 bases and J by 8 bases, with 9 bases between the two germline ends.

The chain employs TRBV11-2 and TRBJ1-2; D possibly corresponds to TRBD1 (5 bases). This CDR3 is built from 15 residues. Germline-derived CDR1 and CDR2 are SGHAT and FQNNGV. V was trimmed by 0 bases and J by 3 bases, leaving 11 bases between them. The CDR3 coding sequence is TGTGCCAGCAGCTTAGATTCGACAGAGTACTATGGCTACACCTTC. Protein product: CASSLDSTEYYGYTF.

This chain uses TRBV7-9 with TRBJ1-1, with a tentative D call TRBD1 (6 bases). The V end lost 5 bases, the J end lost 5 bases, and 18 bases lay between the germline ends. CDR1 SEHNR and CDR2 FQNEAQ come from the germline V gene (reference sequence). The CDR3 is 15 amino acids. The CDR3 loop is CASSLAGGGGTEAFF. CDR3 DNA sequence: TGTGCCAGCAGCCTGGCGGGGGGCGGCGGAACTGAAGCTTTCTTT.

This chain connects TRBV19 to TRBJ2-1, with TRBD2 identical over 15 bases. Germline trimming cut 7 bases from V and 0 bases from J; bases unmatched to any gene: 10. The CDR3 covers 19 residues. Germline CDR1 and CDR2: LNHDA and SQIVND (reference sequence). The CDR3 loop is CASKGGTSGRTSSYNEQFF. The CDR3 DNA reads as TGTGCCAGTAAGGGAGGGACTAGCGGGAGGACTAGCTCCTACAATGAGCAGTTCTTC.

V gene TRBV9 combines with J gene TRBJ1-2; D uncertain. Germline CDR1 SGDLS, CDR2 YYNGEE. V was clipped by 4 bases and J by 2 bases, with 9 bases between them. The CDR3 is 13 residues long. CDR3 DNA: TGTGCCAGCAGCCCCACAAACAACTATGGCTACACCTTC. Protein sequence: CASSPTNNYGYTF.

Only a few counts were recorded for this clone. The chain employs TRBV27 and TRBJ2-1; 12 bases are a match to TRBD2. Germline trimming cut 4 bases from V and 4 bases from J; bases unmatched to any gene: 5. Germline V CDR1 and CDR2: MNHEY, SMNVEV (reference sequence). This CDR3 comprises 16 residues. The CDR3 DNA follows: TGTGCCAGCAGTTCTGGACTAGCGGGAAATTACAATGAGCAGTTCTTC. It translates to CASSSGLAGNYNEQFF.

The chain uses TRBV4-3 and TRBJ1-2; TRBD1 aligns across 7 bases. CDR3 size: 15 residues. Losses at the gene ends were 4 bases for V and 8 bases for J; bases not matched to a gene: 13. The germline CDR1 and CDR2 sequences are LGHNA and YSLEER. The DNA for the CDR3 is TGCGCCAGCAGCCCCACAGTGGGGCAGGGGGTCGGCTACACCTTC. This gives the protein CASSPTVGQGVGYTF.

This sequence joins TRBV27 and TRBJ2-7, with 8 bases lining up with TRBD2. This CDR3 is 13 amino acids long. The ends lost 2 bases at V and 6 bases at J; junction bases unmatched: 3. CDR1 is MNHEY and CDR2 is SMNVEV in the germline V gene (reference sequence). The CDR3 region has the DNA TGTGCCAGCAGTTTACTAACTAGCGGCGAGCAGTACTTC. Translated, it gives CASSLLTSGEQYF.

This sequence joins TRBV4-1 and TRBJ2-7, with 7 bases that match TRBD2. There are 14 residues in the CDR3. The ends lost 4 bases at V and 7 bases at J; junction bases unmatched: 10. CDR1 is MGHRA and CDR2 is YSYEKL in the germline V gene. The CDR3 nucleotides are TGCGCCAGCAGCCTAAAGGCGGGGGTAGAGGAGCAGTACTTC. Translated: CASSLKAGVEEQYF.

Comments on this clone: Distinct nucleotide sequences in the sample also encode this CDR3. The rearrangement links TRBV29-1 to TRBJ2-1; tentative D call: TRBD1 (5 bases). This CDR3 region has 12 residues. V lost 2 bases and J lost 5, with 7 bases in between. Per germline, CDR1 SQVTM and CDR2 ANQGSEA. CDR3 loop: CSVEIRDNEQFF. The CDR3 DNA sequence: TGCAGCGTTGAAATCAGGGACAATGAGCAGTTCTTC.

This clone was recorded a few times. CDR3 sequence: CASEVADKYEQYF. The DNA of the CDR3 is TGTGCCAGCGAAGTAGCGGACAAGTACGAGCAGTACTTC. J is TRBJ2-7 and V is TRBV6-6; possible D gene TRBD2, 6 bases. V was cut by 8 bases and J by 4 bases, with 15 bases left in between. CDR3 size: 13 residues. Germline V gene sequence: CDR1 MNHNY, CDR2 SVGAGI (reference sequence).

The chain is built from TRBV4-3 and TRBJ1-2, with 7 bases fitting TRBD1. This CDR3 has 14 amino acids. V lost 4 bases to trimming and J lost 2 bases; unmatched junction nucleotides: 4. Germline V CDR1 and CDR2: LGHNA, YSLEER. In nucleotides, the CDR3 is TGCGCCAGCAGCCCAACGACAGGGAACTATGGCTACACCTTC. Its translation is CASSPTTGNYGYTF.

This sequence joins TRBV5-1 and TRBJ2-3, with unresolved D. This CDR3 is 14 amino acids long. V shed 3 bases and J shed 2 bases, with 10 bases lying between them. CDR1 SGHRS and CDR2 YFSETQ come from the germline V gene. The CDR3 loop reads CASSSARVTDTQYF. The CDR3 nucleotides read TGCGCCAGCAGCTCCGCGCGAGTCACAGATACGCAGTATTTT.

The chain's CDR3 is CASGLATGGTNEKLFF. The CDR3 coding sequence is TGTGCTAGTGGTTTGGCAACAGGGGGGACTAATGAAAAACTGTTTTTT. The rearrangement links TRBV12-5 to TRBJ1-4, with 8 bases that match TRBD1. The CDR3 is made up of 16 amino acids. Trimming at V came to 1 base and at J to 2 bases, leaving 3 bases not matched to a gene. Looked up from germline, CDR1 is LGHNT and CDR2 is FRNRAP.

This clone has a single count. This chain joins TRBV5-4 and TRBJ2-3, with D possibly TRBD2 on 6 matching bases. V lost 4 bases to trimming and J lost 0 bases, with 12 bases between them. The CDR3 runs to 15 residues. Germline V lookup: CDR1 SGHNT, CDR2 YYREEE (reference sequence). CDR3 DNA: TGTGCCAGCAGCACGGGGGTAATTAGCACAGATACGCAGTATTTT. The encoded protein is CASSTGVISTDTQYF.

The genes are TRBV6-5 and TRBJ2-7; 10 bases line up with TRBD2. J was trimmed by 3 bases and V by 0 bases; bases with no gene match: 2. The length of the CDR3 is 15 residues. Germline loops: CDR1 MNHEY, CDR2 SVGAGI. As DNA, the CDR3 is TGTGCCAGCAGTTACTCGTTAGCGGGAGGCTACGAGCAGTACTTC. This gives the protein CASSYSLAGGYEQYF.

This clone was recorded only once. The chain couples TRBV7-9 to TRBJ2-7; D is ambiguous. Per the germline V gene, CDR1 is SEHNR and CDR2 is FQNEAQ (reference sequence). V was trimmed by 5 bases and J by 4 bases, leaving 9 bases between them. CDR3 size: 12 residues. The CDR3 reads CASSAVAYEQYF. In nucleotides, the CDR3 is TGTGCCAGCAGCGCTGTAGCTTACGAGCAGTACTTC. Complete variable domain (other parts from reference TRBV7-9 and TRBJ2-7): DTGVSQNPRHKITKRGQNVTFRCDPISEHNRLYWYRQTLGQGPEFLTYFQNEAQLEKSRLLSDRFSAERPKGSFSTLEIQRTEQGDSAMYLCASSAVAYEQYFGPGTRLTVT.

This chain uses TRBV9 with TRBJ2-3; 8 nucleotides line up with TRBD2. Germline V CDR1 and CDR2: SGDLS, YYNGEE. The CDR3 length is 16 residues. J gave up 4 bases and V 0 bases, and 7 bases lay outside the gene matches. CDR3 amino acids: CASSVGRGGTPDTQYF. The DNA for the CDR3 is TGTGCCAGCAGCGTAGGACGCGGGGGGACCCCAGATACGCAGTATTTT.

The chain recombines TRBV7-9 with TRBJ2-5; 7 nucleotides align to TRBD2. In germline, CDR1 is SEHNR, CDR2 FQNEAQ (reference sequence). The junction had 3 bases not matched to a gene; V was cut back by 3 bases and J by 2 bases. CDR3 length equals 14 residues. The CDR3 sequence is CASSFFGGQETQYF. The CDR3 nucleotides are TGTGCCAGCAGCTTCTTCGGGGGGCAAGAGACCCAGTACTTC.

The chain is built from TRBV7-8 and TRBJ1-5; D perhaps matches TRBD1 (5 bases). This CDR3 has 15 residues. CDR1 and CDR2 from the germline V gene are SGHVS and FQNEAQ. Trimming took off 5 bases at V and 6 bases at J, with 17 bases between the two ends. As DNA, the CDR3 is TGTGCCAGCAGCCCAATGCAGGGAGCGGGTCAGCCCCAGCATTTT. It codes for CASSPMQGAGQPQHF.

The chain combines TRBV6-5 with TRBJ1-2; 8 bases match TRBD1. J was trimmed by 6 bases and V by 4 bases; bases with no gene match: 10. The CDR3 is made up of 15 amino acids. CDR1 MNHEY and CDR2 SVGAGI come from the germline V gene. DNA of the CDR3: TGTGCCAGCAGTTTCGGCCCCCGGGACAGGAATGGCTACACCTTC. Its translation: CASSFGPRDRNGYTF.

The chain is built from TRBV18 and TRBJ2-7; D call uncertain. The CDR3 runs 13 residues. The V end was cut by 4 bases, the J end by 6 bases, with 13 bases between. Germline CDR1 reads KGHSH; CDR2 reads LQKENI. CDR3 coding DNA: TGTGCCAGCTCACTTACAAGAGAGGTCGAGCAGTACTTC. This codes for CASSLTREVEQYF.

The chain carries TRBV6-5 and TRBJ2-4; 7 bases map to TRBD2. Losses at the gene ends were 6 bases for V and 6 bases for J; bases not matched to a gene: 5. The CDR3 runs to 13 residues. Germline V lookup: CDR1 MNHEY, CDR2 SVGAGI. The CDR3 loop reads CASSEGLGNIQYF. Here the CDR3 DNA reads TGTGCCAGCAGCGAAGGACTAGGAAACATTCAGTACTTC.

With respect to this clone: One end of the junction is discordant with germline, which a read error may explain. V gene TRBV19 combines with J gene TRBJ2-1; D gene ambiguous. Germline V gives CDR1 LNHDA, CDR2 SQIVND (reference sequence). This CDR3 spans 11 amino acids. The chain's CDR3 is CASSLEQEQFF. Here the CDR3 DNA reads TGTGCCAGTAGTCTAGAACAGGAGCAGTTCTTC.